Each of the 5 T cell receptor beta chains below was sequenced from the same sample in a study of regulatory T cells in long-lasting Graves disease. Through Arm-PCR of CDR3 regions and iRepertoire HTBI primers, TCR beta libraries were built. Using its own MiXCR run on the multiplex PCR reads, TCRdb lists one record per CDR3 protein. The sample holds 420,000 or so distinct CDR3 sequences, 20% to 25% seen once. Described time point: persistent/refractory GD, antithyroid drugs over 5 years with positive TRAb. PBMC RNA served as the TCR library source. The sample in question was peripheral blood mononuclear cells (PBMCs), obtained when the disease was refractory, from a patient treated with antithyroid drugs. The receptors come from a female donor with Graves disease.

This clonotype was recorded at least ten times. The V call is TRBV28, the J call TRBJ2-7; 9 nucleotides match TRBD1. CDR3 length equals 16 residues. With V trimmed by 0 bases and J by 2 bases, 5 bases remained unmatched. The germline V gene has CDR1 MDHEN and CDR2 SYDVKM. The CDR3 region is CASSLWGTGLTYEQYF. CDR3 in DNA: TGTGCCAGCAGTTTATGGGGGACAGGGCTTACCTACGAGCAGTACTTC.

V usage is TRBV6-2 or TRBV6-3 and J usage is TRBJ2-7; D remains unclear. The CDR3 has 14 residues. CDR1 is MNHEY and CDR2 is SVGEGT in the germline V gene. The V end lost 1 base, the J end lost 7 bases, and 14 bases lay between the germline ends. The CDR3 DNA reads TGTGCCAGCAGTTACTTCCGGAAGGGAATGGAGCAGTACTTC. As protein: CASSYFRKGMEQYF.

There are a few counts of this clonotype. V is TRBV20-1 and J is TRBJ1-1; 7 bases map to TRBD1. Germline CDR1 is DFQATT and CDR2 is SNEGSKA (reference sequence). With 2 bases clipped from V and 2 bases from J, the junction kept 5 bases outside the gene matches. The CDR3 is 14 amino acids. DNA of the CDR3: TGCAGTGCTAGAAACCGACAGGGCAACACTGAAGCTTTCTTT. As protein: CSARNRQGNTEAFF.

There are a few counts of this clonotype. J is TRBJ2-4 and V is TRBV28, with D possibly TRBD2 on 6 matching bases. This CDR3 spans 14 amino acids. CDR1 and CDR2 from the germline V gene are MDHEN and SYDVKM. The V end lost 6 bases, the J end lost 1 base, and 10 bases lay between the germline ends. This CDR3 reads CASSGSGAKNIQYF. The CDR3 DNA is TGTGCCAGCAGCGGGAGTGGTGCCAAAAACATTCAGTACTTC.

This clonotype appeared many times. The rearrangement uses TRBV30 and TRBJ2-7; a weak D match, TRBD2 (5 bases). From germline, CDR1 is GTSNPN and CDR2 SVGIG (reference sequence). The CDR3 loop spans 12 amino acids. V lost 5 bases and J lost 0, with 8 bases in between. DNA for the CDR3: TGTGCCTGGGTGGGGAGCTCCTACGAGCAGTACTTC. Translation gives CAWVGSSYEQYF.